This T cell receptor (beta chain) was recorded in a study of identical twins. The study's findings and limits: Out-of-frame alpha sequences common to twins were enriched for low generation probability. Beta clonotypes that were abundant in cord blood contained fewer insertions, a pattern absent from memory repertoires.

V lost 5 bases, J lost 5 bases, and 13 bases lay in between. The CDR3 extends over 14 amino acids. CDR1 and CDR2 (germline): SGHTA, FQGNSA. Details on this clonotype: What it binds is not known.

In every case, the donor was a healthy Caucasian. Template switching, a step in the protocol, added a universal primer site, and cDNA carried unique molecular identifiers. In TCRdb, the 5' RACE reads were re-called with MiXCR into one record per CDR3 protein. Of 1.5 million to 2 million distinct CDR3 sequences listed, about 31% are singletons. This chain connects TRBV7-2 to TRBJ2-1, with D perhaps TRBD2 (6 bases). Sequencing was performed on cord blood. The source of this sequence is a newborn girl in good health. CDR3 DNA: TGTGCCAGCAGCCTGGGACTCCAACACAATGAGCAGTTCTTC. Translated, it gives CASSLGLQHNEQFF.